This T cell receptor (beta chain) originates from a study of cytomegalovirus exposure and HLA in healthy donors. Notes on the study in general: It was about 180 TCR beta chains that were listed as cytomegalovirus-associated.

A remark on this clone: Its target is not known.

TCRdb's table, derived via immunoSEQ multiplex PCR, lists solely in-frame clones and lacks some. The sample has 130,000 to 150,000 clones, about 83% seen once. Germline CDR1 reads SGHDT; CDR2 reads YYEEEE. The CDR3 covers 14 residues. The V gene end was trimmed by 3 bases and the J gene end by 1 base; junction bases not matched to a gene: 0. The TCR was taken from a woman in her twenties or thirties in good health and CMV-seronegative. The chain is built from TRBV5-6 and TRBJ1-1; 10 bases fit TRBD1. Sample: PBMCs. In DNA, the CDR3 is TGTGCCAGCAGCTGGGACAGGGGGAACACTGAAGCTTTCTTT. Translation gives CASSWDRGNTEAFF.